The rows below give T cell receptor beta chains drawn from one sample of a study of CD8 T cells in ankylosing spondylitis. Each CDR3 protein is one row after TCRdb ran MiXCR on the 5' RACE reads. Of around 300,000 distinct CDR3 sequences in the sample, about 9.9% were seen once. The sample comprised blood, either unsorted or a sorted T cell fraction (not recorded which). The origin of the receptors is a female donor with ankylosing spondylitis or in good health (not recorded which). CDR3s include the opening cysteine and the closing phenylalanine or tryptophan. Fields, in order: V gene, J gene, clone size, D gene, CDR3 protein, CDR3 DNA. The D gene is left open where the match is weak. Clone size appears in some rows only: once, few, many, or a class for an expanded clone.

>TRBV18|TRBJ2-6|few|.
CASSASSGANVLTF
TGTGCCAGCTCAGCCAGCTCTGGGGCCAACGTCCTGACTTTC
>TRBV20-1|TRBJ2-1|many|TRBD1
CSARSRTGLVDEQFF
TGCAGTGCTAGATCCCGGACAGGGTTGGTAGATGAGCAGTTCTTC
>TRBV25-1|TRBJ1-5|many|.
CASAPGPVNQPQHF
TGTGCCAGCGCCCCGGGACCCGTCAATCAGCCCCAGCATTTT
>TRBV5-1|TRBJ2-3|many|.
CASSLIARPGTDTQYF
TGCGCCAGCAGCTTAATCGCGAGGCCCGGCACAGATACGCAGTATTTT
>TRBV4-3|TRBJ2-1|many|.
CASSQDRGGTYNEQFF
TGCGCCAGCAGCCAAGATCGGGGCGGAACCTACAATGAGCAGTTCTTC
>TRBV20-1|TRBJ2-1|few|TRBD2
CCAAPLAGTSSYNEQFF
TGCTGTGCAGCCCCCCTAGCGGGGACTAGCTCCTACAATGAGCAGTTCTTC
>TRBV7-8|TRBJ2-7|.|TRBD2
CASSLEVTSGRAYEQYF
TGTGCCAGCAGCTTAGAAGTGACTAGCGGGAGGGCCTACGAGCAGTACTTC
>TRBV7-3|TRBJ2-1|many|TRBD2
CASSLTGASGYLNEQFF
TGTGCCAGCAGCTTAACGGGGGCTAGCGGGTACCTCAATGAGCAGTTCTTC
>TRBV7-2|TRBJ2-5|many|.
CASSSRVQETQYF
TGTGCCAGCAGCTCACGAGTGCAAGAGACCCAGTACTTC
>TRBV6-2/TRBV6-3|TRBJ1-5|few|.
CASSYEGMNQPQHF
TGTGCCAGCAGTTACGAAGGGATGAATCAGCCCCAGCATTTT
>TRBV6-1|TRBJ1-5|many|.
CASRGRLSNQPQHF
TGTGCCAGCAGGGGGAGACTAAGCAATCAGCCCCAGCATTTT
>TRBV20-1|TRBJ1-5|many|.
CSARRGANQPQHF
TGCAGTGCAAGAAGAGGGGCTAATCAGCCCCAGCATTTT
>TRBV9|TRBJ2-3|many|TRBD2
CASSVHTSGSTDTQYF
TGTGCCAGCAGCGTCCATACTAGCGGTAGCACAGATACGCAGTATTTT
>TRBV15|TRBJ2-3|few|TRBD2
CATSRKLAGGGTDTQYF
TGTGCCACCAGCAGAAAACTAGCGGGGGGGGGCACAGATACGCAGTATTTT
>TRBV7-9|TRBJ1-2|many|.
CASSPRGQGLNGGYTF
TGTGCCAGCAGCCCGAGGGGCCAGGGCCTAAACGGGGGCTACACCTTC
>TRBV7-9|TRBJ1-1|many|.
CASSLDDTEAFF
TGTGCCAGCAGCCTAGACGACACTGAAGCTTTCTTT
>TRBV5-6|TRBJ2-3|many|TRBD2
CASSLLAGTSTDTQYF
TGTGCCAGCAGCTTGCTAGCGGGAACTAGCACAGATACGCAGTATTTT
>TRBV7-9|TRBJ2-7|few|.
CATRPGGLSYEQYF
TGTGCCACCAGGCCCGGGGGACTCTCCTACGAGCAGTACTTC
>TRBV20-1|TRBJ1-2|.|.
CCARDQKGGRDEHGYTF
TGCTGTGCTAGAGATCAAAAGGGGGGCCGGGACGAGCATGGCTACACCTTC
>TRBV7-2|TRBJ2-5|few|.
CASSLEWSPQETQYF
TGTGCCAGCAGCTTGGAGTGGAGCCCTCAAGAGACCCAGTACTTC
>TRBV5-6|TRBJ2-5|many|.
CASSLVGGETQYF
TGTGCCAGCAGCTTGGTAGGCGGAGAGACCCAGTACTTC
>TRBV6-1|TRBJ1-1|many|.
CASSEARSGFLGGAFF
TGTGCCAGCAGTGAAGCGCGATCAGGGTTCTTGGGCGGAGCTTTCTTT